This TCR beta chain was profiled in a study of blood T cells in healthy people across ages. Ten milliliters of peripheral blood were drawn from each donor. Extraction of total RNA produced a minimum of 5 micrograms from each sample. This clonotype was seen more than once but under ten times. No antigen is known for it. The CDR3 consists of 16 residues. The V gene's germline CDR1 is ENHRY and CDR2 SYGVKD. Trimming cost V 0 bases and J 0 bases, with 10 bases left between them. Through a sample-barcoded 5' primer and a J-beta primer mix, a second PCR was run for roughly 6 to 11 cycles. TCRdb reprocessed the 5' RACE reads with MiXCR, giving one entry per CDR3 protein. Counted here are about 830,000 distinct CDR3 sequences, 58% occurring once; the ten biggest clones make up roughly 20%. Study-level results: Age advanced and TCR beta diversity per million T cells fell, roughly linearly. In long-lived donors, naive CD4+ cell counts and diversity exceeded those of aged donors.

This TCR was sampled from a man aged 30 to 39 in good health. The rearrangement uses TRBV10-3 and TRBJ2-3, with D unresolved. The sample was blood. CDR3: CAISESETTSTDTQYF. Written as DNA, the CDR3 is TGTGCCATCAGTGAGTCCGAGACGACTAGCACAGATACGCAGTATTTT.